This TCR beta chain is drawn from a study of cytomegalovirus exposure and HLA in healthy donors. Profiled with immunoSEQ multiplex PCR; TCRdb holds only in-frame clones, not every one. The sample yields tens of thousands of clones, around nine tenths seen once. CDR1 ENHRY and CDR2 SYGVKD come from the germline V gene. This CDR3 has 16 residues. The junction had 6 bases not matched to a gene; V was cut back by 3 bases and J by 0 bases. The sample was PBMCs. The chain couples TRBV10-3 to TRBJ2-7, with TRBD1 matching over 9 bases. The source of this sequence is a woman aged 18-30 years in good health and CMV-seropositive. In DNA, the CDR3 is TGTGCCATCAGTGACCGGACGACAGGGGGCTCCTACGAGCAGTACTTC. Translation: CAISDRTTGGSYEQYF.